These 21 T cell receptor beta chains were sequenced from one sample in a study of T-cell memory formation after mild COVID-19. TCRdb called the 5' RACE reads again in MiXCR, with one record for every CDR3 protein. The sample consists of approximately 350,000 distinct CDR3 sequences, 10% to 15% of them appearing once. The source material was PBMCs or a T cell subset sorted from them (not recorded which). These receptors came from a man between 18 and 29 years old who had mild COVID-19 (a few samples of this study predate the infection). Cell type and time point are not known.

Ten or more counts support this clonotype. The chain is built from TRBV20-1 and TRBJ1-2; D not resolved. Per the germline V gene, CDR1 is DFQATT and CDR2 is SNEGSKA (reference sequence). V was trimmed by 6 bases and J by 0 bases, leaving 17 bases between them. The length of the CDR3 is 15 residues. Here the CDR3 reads CSARRVGPANYGYTF. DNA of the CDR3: TGCAGTGCGCGAAGGGTCGGTCCCGCTAACTATGGCTACACCTTC.

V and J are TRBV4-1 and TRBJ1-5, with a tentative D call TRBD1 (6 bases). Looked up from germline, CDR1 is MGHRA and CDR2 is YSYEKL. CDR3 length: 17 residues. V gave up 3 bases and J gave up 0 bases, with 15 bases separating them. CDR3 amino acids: CASSQGTFQGSNQPQHF. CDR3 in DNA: TGCGCCAGCAGCCAGGGGACATTCCAGGGTAGCAATCAGCCCCAGCATTTT.

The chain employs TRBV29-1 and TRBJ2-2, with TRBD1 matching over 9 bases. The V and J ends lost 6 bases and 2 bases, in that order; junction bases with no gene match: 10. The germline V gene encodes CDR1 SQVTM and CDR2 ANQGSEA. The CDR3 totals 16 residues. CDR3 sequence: CSVMGQGRGNTGELFF. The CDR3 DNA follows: TGCAGCGTGATGGGACAGGGAAGGGGAAACACCGGGGAGCTGTTTTTT.

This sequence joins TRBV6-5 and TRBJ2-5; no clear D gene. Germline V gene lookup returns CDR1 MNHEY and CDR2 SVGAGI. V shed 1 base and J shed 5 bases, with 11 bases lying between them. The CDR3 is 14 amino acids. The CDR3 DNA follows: TGTGCCAGCAGTTACTACCGGCACCGGGAGACCCAGTACTTC. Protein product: CASSYYRHRETQYF.

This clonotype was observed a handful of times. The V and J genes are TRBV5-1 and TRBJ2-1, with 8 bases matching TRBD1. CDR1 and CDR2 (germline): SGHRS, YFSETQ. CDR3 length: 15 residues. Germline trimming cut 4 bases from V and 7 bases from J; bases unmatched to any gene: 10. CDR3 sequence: CASSVQGASQNEQFF. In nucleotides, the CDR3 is TGCGCCAGCAGCGTGCAGGGGGCTTCACAGAATGAGCAGTTCTTC.

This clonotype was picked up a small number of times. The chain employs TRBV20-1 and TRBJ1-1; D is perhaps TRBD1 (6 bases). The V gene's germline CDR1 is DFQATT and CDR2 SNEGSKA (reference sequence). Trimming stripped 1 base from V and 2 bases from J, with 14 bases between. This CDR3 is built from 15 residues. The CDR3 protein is CSARGTRGGNTEAFF. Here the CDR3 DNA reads TGCAGTGCTAGAGGCACCAGGGGTGGAAACACTGAAGCTTTCTTT.

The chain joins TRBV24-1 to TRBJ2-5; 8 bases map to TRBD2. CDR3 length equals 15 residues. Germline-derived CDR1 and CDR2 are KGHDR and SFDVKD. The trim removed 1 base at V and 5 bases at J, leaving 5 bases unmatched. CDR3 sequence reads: CATSDFSGVRETQYF. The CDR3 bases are TGTGCCACCAGTGATTTTAGCGGGGTACGGGAGACCCAGTACTTC.

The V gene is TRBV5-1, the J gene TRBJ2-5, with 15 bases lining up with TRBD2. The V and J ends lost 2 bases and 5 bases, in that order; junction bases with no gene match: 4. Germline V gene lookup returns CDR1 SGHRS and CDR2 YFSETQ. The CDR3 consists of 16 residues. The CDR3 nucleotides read TGCGCCAGCAGCTTCGGGACTAGCGGGGGGATTGAGACCCAGTACTTC. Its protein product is CASSFGTSGGIETQYF.

CDR3 residues: CASSQGDSNSRKLFF. CDR3 coding DNA: TGTGCCAGCAGCCAAGGGGACTCAAACTCTCGAAAACTGTTTTTT. The chain uses TRBV6-1 and TRBJ1-4; D is perhaps TRBD1 (5 bases). V lost 6 bases and J 10 bases, leaving 21 bases between the germline ends. Germline V gene data show CDR1 as MNHNS and CDR2 as SASEGT. The CDR3 totals 15 residues.

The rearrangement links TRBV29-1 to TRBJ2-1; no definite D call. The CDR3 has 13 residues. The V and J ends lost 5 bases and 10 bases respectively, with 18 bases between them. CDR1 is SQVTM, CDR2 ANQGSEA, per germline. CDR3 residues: CSVPRFGLGEQFF. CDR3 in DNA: TGCAGCGTTCCTAGGTTTGGGTTGGGAGAGCAGTTCTTC.

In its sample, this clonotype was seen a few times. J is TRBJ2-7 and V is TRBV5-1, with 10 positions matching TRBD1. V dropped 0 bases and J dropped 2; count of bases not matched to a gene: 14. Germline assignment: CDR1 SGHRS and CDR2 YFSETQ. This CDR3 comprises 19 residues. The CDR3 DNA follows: TGCGCCAGCAGCTTGGACTGGGACAGGGGTTCGTTCAAGGCCTACGAGCAGTACTTC. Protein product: CASSLDWDRGSFKAYEQYF.

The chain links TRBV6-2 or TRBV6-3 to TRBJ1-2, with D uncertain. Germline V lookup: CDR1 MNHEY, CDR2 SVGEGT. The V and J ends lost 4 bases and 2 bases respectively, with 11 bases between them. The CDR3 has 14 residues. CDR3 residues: CASSLISSNYGYTF. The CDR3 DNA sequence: TGTGCCAGCAGTTTGATCAGCTCCAACTATGGCTACACCTTC.

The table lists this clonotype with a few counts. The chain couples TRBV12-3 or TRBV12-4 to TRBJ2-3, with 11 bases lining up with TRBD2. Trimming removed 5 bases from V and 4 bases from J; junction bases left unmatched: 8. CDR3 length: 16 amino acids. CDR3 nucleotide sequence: TGTGCCAGCAGTCTACGGATACTAGCGGGGGCAGATACGCAGTATTTT. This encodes CASSLRILAGADTQYF.

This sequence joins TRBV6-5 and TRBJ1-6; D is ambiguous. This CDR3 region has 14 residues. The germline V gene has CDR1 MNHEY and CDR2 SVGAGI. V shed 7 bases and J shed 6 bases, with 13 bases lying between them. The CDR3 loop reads CASTPDFLNSPLHF. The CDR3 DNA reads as TGTGCCAGCACCCCCGACTTCCTTAATTCACCCCTCCACTTT.

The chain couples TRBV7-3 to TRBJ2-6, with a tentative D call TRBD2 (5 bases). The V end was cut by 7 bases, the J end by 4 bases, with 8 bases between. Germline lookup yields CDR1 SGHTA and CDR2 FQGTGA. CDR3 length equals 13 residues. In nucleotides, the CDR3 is TGTGCCAGCAAAGGGAGAGGGGCCAACGTCCTGACTTTC. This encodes CASKGRGANVLTF.

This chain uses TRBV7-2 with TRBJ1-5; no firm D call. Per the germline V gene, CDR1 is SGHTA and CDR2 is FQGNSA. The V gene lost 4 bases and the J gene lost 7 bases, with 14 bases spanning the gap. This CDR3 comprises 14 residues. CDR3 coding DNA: TGTGCCAGCAGCTACGGACGCCCAGAACAGCCCCAGCATTTT. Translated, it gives CASSYGRPEQPQHF.

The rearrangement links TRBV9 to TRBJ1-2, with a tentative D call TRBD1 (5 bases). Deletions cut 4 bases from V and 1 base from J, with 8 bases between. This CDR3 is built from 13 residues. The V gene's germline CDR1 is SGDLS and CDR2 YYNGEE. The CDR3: CASSHDSNYGYTF. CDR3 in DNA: TGTGCCAGCAGCCACGACAGTAACTATGGCTACACCTTC.

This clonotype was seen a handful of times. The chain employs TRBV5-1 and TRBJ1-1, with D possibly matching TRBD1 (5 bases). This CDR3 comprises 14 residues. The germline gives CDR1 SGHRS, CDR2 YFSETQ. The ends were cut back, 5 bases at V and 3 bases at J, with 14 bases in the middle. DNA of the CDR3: TGCGCCAGCAGTGGTCAGGGAGGCCACACTGAAGCTTTCTTT. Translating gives CASSGQGGHTEAFF.

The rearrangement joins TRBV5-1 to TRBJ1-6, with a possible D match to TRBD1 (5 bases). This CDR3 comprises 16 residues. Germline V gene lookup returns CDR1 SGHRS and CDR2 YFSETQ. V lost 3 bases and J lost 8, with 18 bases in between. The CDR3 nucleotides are TGCGCCAGCAGCTCAGGCGGGGGGTTTGGAGATTCACCCCTCCACTTT. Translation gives CASSSGGGFGDSPLHF.

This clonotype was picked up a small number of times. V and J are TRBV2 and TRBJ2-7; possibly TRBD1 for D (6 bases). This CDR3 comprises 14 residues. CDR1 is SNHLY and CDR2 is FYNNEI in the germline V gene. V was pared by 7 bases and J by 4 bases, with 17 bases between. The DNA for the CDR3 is TGTGCCAGCATCCAAGGGGGATATCGGTACGAGCAGTACTTC. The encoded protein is CASIQGGYRYEQYF.

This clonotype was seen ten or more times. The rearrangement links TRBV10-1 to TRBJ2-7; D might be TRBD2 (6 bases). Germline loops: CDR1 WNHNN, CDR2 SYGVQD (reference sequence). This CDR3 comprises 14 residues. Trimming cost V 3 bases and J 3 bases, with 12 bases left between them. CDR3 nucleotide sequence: TGCGCCAGCAGTGACTCCGGGGGACGCTACGAGCAGTACTTC. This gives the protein CASSDSGGRYEQYF.